This TCR beta chain was observed in a study of blood T cell repertoires in COVID-19. On the study more broadly: From T cells, B-cell-depleted T cells, or PBMCs came the material, which was cDNA or gDNA.

Trimming took off 0 bases at V and 2 bases at J, with 12 bases between the two ends. The length of the CDR3 is 16 residues. Germline V lookup: CDR1 KGHSH, CDR2 LQKENI. Some clones are missing from TCRdb's copy, which holds only in-frame ones; the method was immunoSEQ multiplex PCR. The table shows roughly 360,000 clones, with roughly 77% occurring only once. The TCR originated in a human donor with acute or convalescent COVID-19. The donor label of this sample is uncertain. Sequencing used peripheral blood. The chain is built from TRBV18 and TRBJ2-3; a weak D match, TRBD2 (7 bases). CDR3 sequence reads: CASSPPGGPNTDTQYF. The CDR3 DNA sequence: TGTGCCAGCTCACCACCGGGGGGGCCGAACACAGATACGCAGTATTTT. Variable domain in full (rest from reference TRBV18 and TRBJ2-3): NAGVMQNPRHLVRRRGQEARLRCSPMKGHSHVYWYRQLPEEGLKFMVYLQKENIIDESGMPKERFSAEFPKEGPSILRIQQVVRGDSAAYFCASSPPGGPNTDTQYFGPGTRLTVL.